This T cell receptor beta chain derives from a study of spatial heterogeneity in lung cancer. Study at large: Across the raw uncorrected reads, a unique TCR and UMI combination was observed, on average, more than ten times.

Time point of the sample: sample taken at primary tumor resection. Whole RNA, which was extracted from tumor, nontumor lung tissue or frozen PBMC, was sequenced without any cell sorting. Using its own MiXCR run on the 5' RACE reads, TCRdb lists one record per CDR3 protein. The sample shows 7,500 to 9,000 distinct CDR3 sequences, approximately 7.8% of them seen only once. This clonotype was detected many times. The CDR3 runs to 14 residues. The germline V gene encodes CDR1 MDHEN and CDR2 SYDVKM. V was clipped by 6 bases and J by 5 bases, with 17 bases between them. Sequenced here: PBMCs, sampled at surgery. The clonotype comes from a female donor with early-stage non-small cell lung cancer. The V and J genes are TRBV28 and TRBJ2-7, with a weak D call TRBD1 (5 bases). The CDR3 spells CASSPMLMGHEQYF. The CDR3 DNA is TGTGCCAGCAGCCCAATGCTAATGGGGCACGAGCAGTACTTC.